This T cell receptor (beta chain) appears in the sequencing data of a study of human T cells and chemical hapten exposure. Using its own MiXCR run on the RACE reads, TCRdb lists one record per CDR3 protein. The data show 84,000 or so distinct CDR3 sequences, 7.5% to 9.5% seen once. Time point: pre-sensitization, week 0. Regarding treatment: therapeutic diphenylcyclopropenone sensitization with weekly scalp DPC. The sequence derives from a man aged 35-49 years with alopecia areata. Some clones in this sample may be carry-over from other donors' samples. The sample consisted of whole blood, taken in connection with sensitization to the hapten diphenylcyclopropenone (DPC).

CDR3 sequence reads: CASSSGQGSSGANVLTF. CDR3 nucleotide sequence: TGTGCCAGCAGCTCGGGACAGGGGAGCTCTGGGGCCAACGTCCTGACTTTC. This chain joins TRBV11-3 and TRBJ2-6; the match to TRBD1 covers 10 bases. Trimming cost V 4 bases and J 0 bases; bases outside gene matches: 3. CDR1 is SGHNT, CDR2 YENEEA, per germline. The CDR3 covers 17 residues.